The clone carrying this T cell receptor beta chain was observed once. The use of a sample-barcoded 5' primer and a J-beta primer mix characterized a second PCR of roughly 6 to 11 cycles. TCRdb re-analysed the 5' RACE reads in MiXCR, keeping a single row per CDR3 protein. The sample includes hundreds of thousands of distinct CDR3 sequences, around 50% seen only once; the top ten take 13%. This sample was included in a study of blood T cells in healthy people across ages. Germline CDR1 WSHSY, CDR2 SAAADI. This CDR3 is 12 amino acids long. The material sequenced was blood. The chain is built from TRBV10-2 and TRBJ2-7, with unresolved D. The end of the DNA fits TRBJ2-5 better, so the J call may be wrong. The clonotype comes from a woman of 80 years or more in good health. The CDR3 nucleotides are TGCGCCAGCAGTGGCATTGCAGAGACCCAGTACTTC. It translates to CASSGIAETQYF.